The present TCR beta chain was sequenced within a study of Ad26.COV2.S vaccination and SARS-CoV-2 variants. Sequencing used immunoSEQ multiplex PCR; TCRdb keeps in-frame clones, though not all of them. The sample shows 200,000 to 300,000 clones, approximately 90% of them seen only once. Treatment specified: 19 received Ad26.COV2.S at low or high dose, single or two shots; 5 received placebo; per-sample allocation not given. Sampling occurred on day 63 after the first vaccine or placebo injection. This sample comprised peripheral blood, obtained in a trial of Ad26.COV2.S vaccine versus placebo. The TCR sequence derives from a person between 18 and 60 years old who received the Ad26.COV2.S COVID-19 vaccine or a placebo.

The CDR3 bases are TGTGCCACCAGCAGTACCGTTTCTAACTATGGCTACACCTTC. Amino acid sequence: CATSSTVSNYGYTF. This chain joins TRBV15 and TRBJ1-2; D gene unclear. The V end was cut by 3 bases, the J end by 0 bases, with 8 bases between. This CDR3 contains 14 residues. The germline CDR1 and CDR2 sequences are LNHNV and YYDKDF (reference sequence).